This T cell receptor beta chain was sequenced during a study of CD8+CD57+ T cells in acquired aplastic anemia. Turning to the study itself: Sorted CD4+ and CD8+ cell DNA averaged roughly 3 ug.

General observations from the study: Sharing between patients and controls was observed for roughly 30 CD8+ CDR3 sequences. Patients and controls were not found to differ significantly in CD8+ Simpson's diversity.

Remarks on this clonotype: What it binds is unknown.

TCR beta VDJ combinations and CDR3 sequences were profiled from genomic DNA. TCRdb called the reads again in MiXCR, with one record for every CDR3 protein. The sample consists of approximately 180,000 distinct CDR3 sequences, around 60% of them appearing once. The sequenced patients had an expansion of CD8+CD57+ cells seen by flow cytometry. By the time of blood sampling, patients had still received no therapy. This receptor was identified in a human donor with aplastic anemia. Sequenced sample: sorted CD4+, CD8+, or CD8+CD57+ T cells (not recorded which) from PBMCs.

The CDR3: CASSFAGWTGELFF. CDR3 sequence (DNA): TGTGCCAGCAGTTTCGCAGGGTGGACCGGGGAGCTGTTTTTT. This chain joins TRBV27 and TRBJ2-2, with a tentative D call TRBD1 (5 bases). The CDR3 loop spans 14 amino acids. The germline V gene encodes CDR1 MNHEY and CDR2 SMNVEV (reference sequence). V was clipped by 3 bases and J by 5 bases, with 10 bases between them.